The rows below give T cell receptor beta chains drawn from one sample of a study of blood T cell repertoires in COVID-19. Data came from immunoSEQ multiplex PCR; TCRdb stores just in-frame clones and leaves some out. The table has 150,000 to 200,000 clones, about nine tenths seen once. Sequencing was done on a sample of PBMCs or T cells enriched from blood (not recorded which). These receptors came from a woman aged 30 to 39 who had recovered from COVID-19. The CDR3 runs from the conserved cysteine through the conserved F or W. Each record gives: clone size, V gene, J gene, D gene, CDR3 protein, CDR3 DNA. The D gene is left open where the match is weak. For some rows the clone size is stated as once, few or many, or as a class when expanded; others skip it.

clone_size: once
v_call: TRBV7-9
j_call: TRBJ1-3
d_call: TRBD1
cdr3_aa: CASSSLVGQPSGNTIYF
cdr3_nt: TGTGCCAGCAGCTCCCTTGTGGGACAGCCCTCTGGAAACACCATATATTTT

clone_size: once
v_call: TRBV30
j_call: TRBJ1-5
d_call: NA
cdr3_aa: CAWSARADQPQHF
cdr3_nt: TGTGCCTGGAGTGCCAGGGCCGATCAGCCCCAGCATTTT

clone_size: NA
v_call: TRBV24-1
j_call: TRBJ1-1
d_call: NA
cdr3_aa: CATSEEGYTEAFF
cdr3_nt: TGTGCCACCAGTGAGGAGGGGTACACTGAAGCTTTCTTT

clone_size: NA
v_call: TRBV19
j_call: TRBJ1-2
d_call: TRBD1
cdr3_aa: CASSQTGAVGYTF
cdr3_nt: TGTGCCAGTAGTCAGACAGGGGCTGTTGGCTACACCTTC

clone_size: NA
v_call: TRBV27
j_call: TRBJ1-2
d_call: TRBD1
cdr3_aa: CASSLNRGLRNYGYTF
cdr3_nt: TGTGCCAGCAGTTTGAACAGGGGGCTAAGGAACTATGGCTACACCTTC

clone_size: NA
v_call: TRBV6-2/TRBV6-3
j_call: TRBJ1-1
d_call: NA
cdr3_aa: CASSYSATEAFF
cdr3_nt: TGTGCCAGCAGTTACTCGGCCACTGAAGCTTTCTTT

clone_size: NA
v_call: TRBV9
j_call: TRBJ1-3
d_call: NA
cdr3_aa: CASSVGPGAGNTIYF
cdr3_nt: TGTGCCAGCAGCGTAGGCCCAGGGGCCGGAAACACCATATATTTT

clone_size: NA
v_call: TRBV6-5
j_call: TRBJ1-2
d_call: NA
cdr3_aa: CASSPWAGGGYGYTF
cdr3_nt: TGTGCCAGCAGTCCTTGGGCGGGGGGAGGCTATGGCTACACCTTC

clone_size: NA
v_call: TRBV7-6
j_call: TRBJ1-1
d_call: NA
cdr3_aa: CASSLEWRGTEAFF
cdr3_nt: TGTGCCAGCAGCTTAGAATGGAGGGGCACTGAAGCTTTCTTT

clone_size: NA
v_call: TRBV27
j_call: TRBJ1-6
d_call: TRBD1
cdr3_aa: CASSLDRDSYNSPLHF
cdr3_nt: TGTGCCAGCAGTTTAGACAGGGACTCTTATAATTCACCCCTCCACTTT

clone_size: NA
v_call: TRBV7-2
j_call: TRBJ2-5
d_call: NA
cdr3_aa: CASSLGLGGGGETQYF
cdr3_nt: TGTGCCAGCAGCTTAGGCCTGGGGGGAGGGGGTGAGACCCAGTACTTC

clone_size: once
v_call: TRBV27
j_call: TRBJ1-4
d_call: TRBD1
cdr3_aa: CATSHRGPNEKLFF
cdr3_nt: TGTGCCACCAGTCACAGGGGGCCTAATGAAAAACTGTTTTTT

clone_size: NA
v_call: TRBV9
j_call: TRBJ2-5
d_call: NA
cdr3_aa: CASSVVASPQETQYF
cdr3_nt: TGTGCCAGCAGCGTAGTGGCTAGCCCTCAAGAGACCCAGTACTTC

clone_size: once
v_call: TRBV7-2
j_call: TRBJ2-3
d_call: TRBD2
cdr3_aa: CASSAAPPGLAGSTDTQYF
cdr3_nt: TGTGCCAGCAGCGCTGCGCCCCCGGGACTAGCGGGAAGCACAGATACGCAGTATTTT

clone_size: NA
v_call: TRBV24-1
j_call: TRBJ2-5
d_call: TRBD1
cdr3_aa: CATSDPTGNETQYF
cdr3_nt: TGTGCCACCAGTGATCCGACAGGGAACGAGACCCAGTACTTC

clone_size: NA
v_call: TRBV7-6
j_call: TRBJ2-5
d_call: NA
cdr3_aa: CASSLDSAGTEETQYF
cdr3_nt: TGTGCCAGCAGCTTAGATAGCGCTGGCACAGAAGAGACCCAGTACTTC

clone_size: NA
v_call: TRBV27
j_call: TRBJ1-4
d_call: TRBD1
cdr3_aa: CASSSPSGQERTNEKLFF
cdr3_nt: TGTGCCAGCAGTTCCCCATCCGGACAGGAGCGTACTAATGAAAAACTGTTTTTT

clone_size: NA
v_call: TRBV5-5
j_call: TRBJ2-1
d_call: TRBD1
cdr3_aa: CASSVTGTGINEQFF
cdr3_nt: TGTGCCAGCAGCGTAACCGGGACAGGGATCAATGAGCAGTTCTTC

clone_size: once
v_call: TRBV11-2
j_call: TRBJ2-1
d_call: TRBD2
cdr3_aa: CASSLASGGPAYNEQFF
cdr3_nt: TGTGCCAGCAGCTTAGCTAGCGGGGGGCCCGCTTACAATGAGCAGTTCTTC

clone_size: NA
v_call: TRBV5-4
j_call: TRBJ2-7
d_call: TRBD1
cdr3_aa: CASSEGQGGAYEQYF
cdr3_nt: TGTGCCAGCAGCGAAGGACAGGGTGGGGCCTACGAGCAGTACTTC

clone_size: NA
v_call: TRBV10-3
j_call: TRBJ1-1
d_call: TRBD1
cdr3_aa: CAIATGQGPAEAFF
cdr3_nt: TGTGCCATCGCGACCGGACAGGGTCCCGCTGAAGCTTTCTTT

clone_size: NA
v_call: TRBV14
j_call: TRBJ2-7
d_call: NA
cdr3_aa: CASSQVAYEQYF
cdr3_nt: TGTGCCAGCAGCCAAGTAGCCTACGAGCAGTACTTC

clone_size: NA
v_call: TRBV4-1
j_call: TRBJ1-5
d_call: NA
cdr3_aa: CASSQDVGAGEHQPQHF
cdr3_nt: TGCGCCAGCAGCCAAGATGTGGGGGCAGGGGAACATCAGCCCCAGCATTTT

clone_size: NA
v_call: TRBV29-1
j_call: TRBJ1-2
d_call: TRBD1
cdr3_aa: CSVAGQGRIYGYTF
cdr3_nt: TGCAGCGTTGCGGGACAGGGGAGAATTTATGGCTACACCTTC

clone_size: NA
v_call: TRBV6-5
j_call: TRBJ1-2
d_call: TRBD1
cdr3_aa: CASSYWGQGVSGYTF
cdr3_nt: TGTGCCAGCAGTTACTGGGGACAGGGGGTTTCTGGCTACACCTTC

clone_size: NA
v_call: TRBV6-2/TRBV6-3
j_call: TRBJ1-5
d_call: TRBD1
cdr3_aa: CASSYSPGTGVGSNQPQHF
cdr3_nt: TGTGCCAGCAGTTACTCCCCCGGGACAGGGGTGGGGAGCAATCAGCCCCAGCATTTT

clone_size: NA
v_call: TRBV4-2
j_call: TRBJ2-2
d_call: TRBD1
cdr3_aa: CASSHRTGIGTGELFF
cdr3_nt: TGTGCCAGCAGCCACCGGACAGGGATCGGCACCGGGGAGCTGTTTTTT

clone_size: NA
v_call: TRBV3-1/TRBV3-2
j_call: TRBJ1-5
d_call: NA
cdr3_aa: CASSQDSGPAQHF
cdr3_nt: TGTGCCAGCAGCCAAGATTCAGGCCCGGCCCAGCATTTT

clone_size: NA
v_call: TRBV5-6
j_call: TRBJ1-4
d_call: NA
cdr3_aa: CASSSRQIPLEKLFF
cdr3_nt: TGTGCCAGCAGCTCGCGACAAATCCCTTTAGAAAAACTGTTTTTT

clone_size: few
v_call: TRBV29-1
j_call: TRBJ1-2
d_call: TRBD1
cdr3_aa: CSVELRQGFGYTF
cdr3_nt: TGCAGCGTTGAACTTCGACAGGGGTTTGGCTACACCTTC

clone_size: NA
v_call: TRBV15
j_call: TRBJ1-2
d_call: TRBD1
cdr3_aa: CATSRDSGTGLYGYTF
cdr3_nt: TGTGCCACCAGCAGAGATTCGGGGACAGGGTTATATGGCTACACCTTC